The 26 T cell receptor beta chains reported below all come from one sample, sequenced in a study of cytomegalovirus exposure and HLA in healthy donors. TCRdb keeps only in-frame clones here, not all; method: immunoSEQ multiplex PCR. The table includes 150,000 to 200,000 clones, roughly 84% detected once. Specimen: PBMCs. Receptors were obtained from a woman under 30 in good health and CMV-seropositive.

The rearrangement joins TRBV13 to TRBJ1-4; 9 positions agree with TRBD1. V dropped 2 bases and J dropped 5; count of bases not matched to a gene: 3. Germline values: CDR1 PRHDT, CDR2 FYEKMQ (reference sequence). The CDR3 runs to 15 residues. For the CDR3, the DNA is TGTGCCAGCAGCTTATCGGGACAGGGAAATGAAAAACTGTTTTTT. This sequence encodes CASSLSGQGNEKLFF.

This chain links TRBV18 with TRBJ1-5, with D tentatively TRBD1 (6 bases). CDR1 KGHSH and CDR2 LQKENI come from the germline V gene. V lost 4 bases and J 0 bases, leaving 16 bases between the germline ends. The CDR3 covers 17 residues. The CDR3, as DNA: TGTGCCAGCTCACAAAACCTTGGGACAAGTAGCAATCAGCCCCAGCATTTT. It is translated as CASSQNLGTSSNQPQHF.

J is TRBJ2-7 and V is TRBV23-1, with 8 bases that match TRBD1. TRBV23-1 is identified as an open reading frame with a role that is uncertain. This CDR3 has 13 amino acids. V was clipped by 4 bases and J by 4 bases; unmatched bases: 3. The CDR3 spells CASSLTGVYEQYF. For the CDR3, the DNA is TGCGCCAGCAGTCTGACAGGGGTGTACGAGCAGTACTTC.

A single count supports this clone. V and J are TRBV5-1 and TRBJ2-7, with 7 bases that match TRBD1. The CDR3 is 14 residues long. Germline V lookup: CDR1 SGHRS, CDR2 YFSETQ. V dropped 4 bases and J dropped 2; count of bases not matched to a gene: 6. The CDR3: CASSQGQLPYEQYF. DNA for the CDR3: TGCGCCAGCAGCCAGGGACAGCTACCCTACGAGCAGTACTTC. Drawing the rest from reference TRBV5-1 and TRBJ2-7, the complete variable domain is KAGVTQTPRYLIKTRGQQVTLSCSPISGHRSVSWYQQTPGQGLQFLFEYFSETQRNKGNFPGRFSGRQFSNSRSEMNVSTLELGDSALYLCASSQGQLPYEQYFGPGTRLTVT.

The rearrangement links TRBV5-6 to TRBJ2-6; D unclear. V lost 5 bases, J lost 5 bases, and 2 bases lay in between. Germline assignment: CDR1 SGHDT and CDR2 YYEEEE. The CDR3 loop spans 11 amino acids. CDR3 sequence (DNA): TGTGCCAGCAGTAGGGCCAACGTCCTGACTTTC. This gives the protein CASSRANVLTF.

The chain has TRBV6-1 and TRBJ1-2, with D tentatively TRBD1 (5 bases). Between the trimmed V and J ends, which lost 8 bases and 5 bases, there was a span of 9 bases. This CDR3 contains 11 residues. The V gene's germline CDR1 is MNHNS and CDR2 SASEGT. CDR3 coding DNA: TGTGCCAGCTTGGAGGGGTATGGCTACACCTTC. It translates to CASLEGYGYTF.

The genes are TRBV7-2 and TRBJ2-7; tentatively, D is TRBD2 (5 bases). Trimming took 5 bases from V and 1 from J, leaving 21 bases between them. There are 17 residues in the CDR3. Germline CDR1 reads SGHTA; CDR2 reads FQGNSA. This chain's CDR3 is CASSNELRRANSYEQYF. Here the CDR3 DNA reads TGTGCCAGCAGCAACGAGCTTCGGCGGGCAAATTCCTACGAGCAGTACTTC.

The chain couples TRBV9 to TRBJ2-7; 8 bases map to TRBD1. V shed 4 bases and J 0 bases; nucleotides not matched to a gene: 6. Germline CDR1 is SGDLS and CDR2 is YYNGEE. This CDR3 has 15 amino acids. The CDR3 DNA follows: TGTGCCAGCAGCAACGGACAGGGAAGCTCCTACGAGCAGTACTTC. This sequence encodes CASSNGQGSSYEQYF.

The chain couples TRBV6-1 to TRBJ1-6, with D uncertain. The CDR3 is 20 amino acids. The V end was cut by 1 base, the J end by 5 bases, with 24 bases between. From germline, CDR1 is MNHNS and CDR2 SASEGT. The chain's CDR3 is CASSEESRAAGFSNNSPLHF. CDR3 nucleotide sequence: TGTGCCAGCAGTGAAGAATCCCGGGCAGCGGGATTCAGTAATAATTCACCCCTCCACTTT.

The sample holds one count of this clone. The chain joins TRBV2 to TRBJ1-1; D is unresolved. V gave up 5 bases and J gave up 5 bases, with 15 bases separating them. CDR3 size: 14 residues. Germline V CDR1 and CDR2: SNHLY, FYNNEI. In DNA, the CDR3 is TGTGCCAGCAGTCGTCCCACCCGGAGGACTGAAGCTTTCTTT. Protein sequence: CASSRPTRRTEAFF.

The J gene is TRBJ1-5, the V gene TRBV19, with D possibly being TRBD1 (5 bases). Looked up from germline, CDR1 is LNHDA and CDR2 is SQIVND (reference sequence). The CDR3 runs 16 residues. Trimming took 7 bases from V and 4 from J, leaving 20 bases between them. CDR3 in amino acids: CASTSGGDGRNQPQHF. Here the CDR3 DNA reads TGTGCCAGTACGTCTGGGGGGGATGGACGGAATCAGCCCCAGCATTTT.

The V gene is TRBV7-2, the J gene TRBJ1-5; D ambiguous. V was pared by 8 bases and J by 1 base, with 12 bases between. Germline V gene sequence: CDR1 SGHTA, CDR2 FQGNSA. This CDR3 comprises 14 residues. The CDR3 DNA reads as TGTGCCAGCGCCCGGGTCGGGAGCAATCAGCCCCAGCATTTT. Protein: CASARVGSNQPQHF.

V usage is TRBV7-6 and J usage is TRBJ1-2; no firm D call. V shed 1 base and J shed 2 bases, with 5 bases lying between them. This CDR3 contains 13 residues. Germline values: CDR1 SGHVS, CDR2 FNYEAQ. In nucleotides, the CDR3 is TGTGCCAGCAGCTTAGACCAGAACTATGGCTACACCTTC. This sequence encodes CASSLDQNYGYTF. Full variable domain (remainder filled in from reference TRBV7-6 and TRBJ1-2): GAGVSQSPRYKVTKRGQDVALRCDPISGHVSLYWYRQALGQGPEFLTYFNYEAQQDKSGLPNDRFSAERPEGSISTLTIQRTEQRDSAMYRCASSLDQNYGYTFGSGTRLTVV.

The chain combines TRBV7-3 with TRBJ2-3, with D uncertain. This CDR3 contains 17 residues. Trimming removed 4 bases from V and 2 bases from J, with 19 bases in between. CDR1 is SGHTA and CDR2 is FQGTGA in the germline V gene. The CDR3 DNA reads TGTGCCAGCAGCTCTAATCCCGCACCGATCGACACAGATACGCAGTATTTT. This translates into CASSSNPAPIDTDTQYF.

The rearrangement uses TRBV6-5 and TRBJ2-5, with TRBD1 identical over 11 bases. V dropped 6 bases and J dropped 5; count of bases not matched to a gene: 8. CDR1 and CDR2 (germline): MNHEY, SVGAGI. The CDR3 is 15 amino acids. CDR3 sequence reads: CASSPGQGDGETQYF. CDR3 DNA: TGTGCCAGCAGCCCGGGACAGGGGGACGGGGAGACCCAGTACTTC.

The rearrangement uses TRBV27 and TRBJ2-7; the D gene is possibly TRBD1 (5 bases). V was trimmed by 6 bases and J by 3 bases, leaving 21 bases between them. The CDR3 sequence is 16 residues long. The germline gives CDR1 MNHEY, CDR2 SMNVEV (reference sequence). CDR3 sequence reads: CASRNEIQGPHYEQYF. CDR3 DNA: TGTGCCAGCAGGAACGAGATCCAGGGCCCCCACTACGAGCAGTACTTC.

This chain links TRBV2 with TRBJ2-7; D is possibly TRBD1 (5 bases). The ends were cut back, 5 bases at V and 6 bases at J, with 8 bases in the middle. Per the germline V gene, CDR1 is SNHLY and CDR2 is FYNNEI. The CDR3 runs to 11 residues. CDR3 loop: CASSPGSEQYF. Written as DNA, the CDR3 is TGTGCCAGCAGTCCAGGGTCCGAGCAGTACTTC.

The rearrangement joins TRBV5-1 to TRBJ2-2, with D possibly TRBD1 on 5 matching bases. This CDR3 region has 14 residues. V was shortened by 4 bases and J by 7 bases, with 14 bases between the two germline ends. Germline CDR1 reads SGHRS; CDR2 reads YFSETQ. The CDR3 DNA reads as TGCGCCAGCAGCGCCCAGGGTTCCGGCGGGGAGCTGTTTTTT. Translated: CASSAQGSGGELFF.

The sample holds one count of this clone. The gene calls are TRBV15 and TRBJ2-2, with D perhaps TRBD2 (5 bases). Deletions cut 1 base from V and 0 bases from J, with 9 bases between. Looked up from germline, CDR1 is LNHNV and CDR2 is YYDKDF (reference sequence). The CDR3 length is 16 residues. CDR3 protein: CATSRVRGANTGELFF. In DNA, the CDR3 is TGTGCCACCAGCAGAGTTCGGGGAGCGAACACCGGGGAGCTGTTTTTT.

This chain uses TRBV4-2 with TRBJ2-1, with D uncertain. Germline V gives CDR1 LGHNA, CDR2 YNFKEQ. This CDR3 has 13 amino acids. V was trimmed by 6 bases and J by 6 bases, leaving 12 bases between them. The chain's CDR3 is CASSLGQLNEQFF. The CDR3 DNA reads as TGTGCCAGCAGTTTGGGCCAACTCAATGAGCAGTTCTTC.

The rearrangement uses TRBV2 and TRBJ2-2, with D tentatively TRBD1 (6 bases). Looked up from germline, CDR1 is SNHLY and CDR2 is FYNNEI. The CDR3 totals 14 residues. Trimming stripped 7 bases from V and 8 bases from J, with 17 bases between. In DNA form, the CDR3 reads TGTGCCAGCAATAGACAGGACTTGTTAGGGGAGCTGTTTTTT. It is translated as CASNRQDLLGELFF.

The gene calls are TRBV5-6 and TRBJ1-2; 7 nucleotides line up with TRBD1. The germline V gene encodes CDR1 SGHDT and CDR2 YYEEEE. The V and J ends lost 4 bases and 9 bases, in that order; junction bases with no gene match: 3. The CDR3 runs 11 residues. CDR3 nucleotides: TGTGCCAGCAGCCAGGACAGGAGCTACACCTTC. This encodes CASSQDRSYTF.

CDR3 sequence reads: CASSQYAGAVDEQYF. The DNA of the CDR3 is TGCGCCAGCAGTCAATATGCAGGGGCTGTCGACGAGCAGTACTTC. V gene TRBV23-1 combines with J gene TRBJ2-7, with TRBD1 as a possible D gene (6 bases). TRBV23-1 is treated as an ORF (open reading frame) with a function not yet certain. V lost 1 base and J lost 5, with 15 bases in between. This CDR3 has 15 amino acids.

V and J are TRBV5-6 and TRBJ2-1; D is unclear. This CDR3 contains 15 residues. Trimming removed 4 bases at V and 0 bases at J, with 11 bases between. Germline CDR1 and CDR2: SGHDT and YYEEEE. The CDR3 DNA follows: TGTGCCAGCAGCCGTCCTTTGAGCTCCTACAATGAGCAGTTCTTC. Its translation: CASSRPLSSYNEQFF.

The genes are TRBV4-2 and TRBJ2-3; D is ambiguous. CDR3 length: 14 amino acids. Germline V gene lookup returns CDR1 LGHNA and CDR2 YNFKEQ. Deletions cut 0 bases from V and 2 bases from J, with 6 bases between. CDR3 coding DNA: TGTGCCAGCAGCCAAGAAATAGTCACAGATACGCAGTATTTT. Protein product: CASSQEIVTDTQYF.

This clone occurred a few times. The rearrangement links TRBV7-7 to TRBJ1-2; D is unclear. The CDR3 is 14 residues long. V lost 5 bases to trimming and J lost 6 bases, with 16 bases between them. Germline CDR1 and CDR2: SSHAT and FNYEAQ (reference sequence). The CDR3 bases are TGTGCCAGCAGCCCCCGGGAAGAGGGAAATGGCTACACCTTC. Encoded protein: CASSPREEGNGYTF.